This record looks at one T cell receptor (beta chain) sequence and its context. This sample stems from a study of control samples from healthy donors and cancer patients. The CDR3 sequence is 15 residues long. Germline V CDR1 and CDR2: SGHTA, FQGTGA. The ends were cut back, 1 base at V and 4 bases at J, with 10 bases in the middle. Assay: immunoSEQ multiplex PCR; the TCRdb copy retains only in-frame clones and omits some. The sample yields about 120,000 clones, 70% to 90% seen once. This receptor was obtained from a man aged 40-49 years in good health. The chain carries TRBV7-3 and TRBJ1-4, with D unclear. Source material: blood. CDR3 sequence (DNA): TGTGCCAGCAGCTTAAATACAGCTATTAATGAAAAACTGTTTTTT. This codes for CASSLNTAINEKLFF.